This TCR beta chain was recorded in a study of blood T cell repertoires in COVID-19. Residents of about 25 US areas, aged about 18 to 95 years, made up the participants. The germline gives CDR1 SGHVS, CDR2 FNYEAQ. V shed 3 bases and J 0 bases; nucleotides not matched to a gene: 9. The CDR3 has 17 amino acids. The method was immunoSEQ multiplex PCR; TCRdb's version includes in-frame clones alone and lacks a portion of them. The table shows a few hundred thousand clones, with more than 85% occurring only once. This clone has only one observation. The gene calls are TRBV7-6 and TRBJ1-1; TRBD1 matches 8 bases. Sample: PBMCs or T cells enriched from blood (not recorded which). The receptor was isolated from a woman aged 35 to 49 who had been exposed to COVID-19. CDR3 nucleotides: TGTGCCAGCAGCTTTAACAGGGGGTTTGGGGTGAACACTGAAGCTTTCTTT. As protein: CASSFNRGFGVNTEAFF.